This T cell receptor (beta chain) was obtained from a study of T cell responses to AZD1222 COVID-19 vaccine (dated by TCRdb to the early 2020s). In the study overall: AZD1222 recipients given second doses at about 4 weeks or at about 12 weeks were pooled, since spike-specific TCR depth and breadth were not found to differ between the two schedules. TCR sequencing was performed for about 240 trial participants, of whom some 200 were given two doses of AZD1222 and around 25 were given two doses of MenACWY control vaccine. Trial participants were enrolled by age into subgroups of 18-55, 56-69 and 70-plus years, and roughly 150, 30 and 60 TCR-sequenced participants, respectively, were included in these subgroups. What the authors observed across the whole study: Epitopes outside the regions mutated in the B.1.351 and B.1.1.7 variants were reportedly recognized by nearly half of the unique spike-specific TCRs. Participants were mostly white British, with more females than males. The authors suggested clonal diversity may have been underestimated. Vaccine-associated CD4 TCRs spanned the whole spike protein, with dominant responses in regions 160-218 and 743-854. After two AZD1222 doses, spike-specific TCR breadth and depth were significantly higher than at day 0 and than in MenACWY recipients. Because no samples from the day 14 peak response were available, repertoires could be characterized only after the peak T cell response. Only five or six AZD1222 recipients were SARS-CoV-2 seropositive at baseline, limiting conclusions about previously exposed vaccinees. The 56-69-year group was small, and its depth increase did not reach significance, likely because of low power.

Regarding this clone: The antigen it recognizes is unknown. Nothing much larger sits one base from this clone, and base qualities are not available.

The intended sense of this specimen's time point label: baseline before first vaccination. Samples from vaccinated people were obtained from the UK trials COV001 and COV002, which included a single-blind randomized controlled phase 2/3 trial of AZD1222 (ChAdOx1 nCoV-19) in healthy adults. For TCRbeta chain sequencing, PBMC samples were collected from trial participants at day 0 and at day 28 after the second dose. The germline V gene yields LGHNA for CDR1 and YSLEER for CDR2. V was cut back by 0 bases and J by 5 bases, leaving a gap of 16 bases between them. There are 16 amino acids in the CDR3, from cysteine to phenylalanine inclusive. Only the CDR3 DNA is retained, 48 bases long and in frame from the first base. The CDR3 regions of human TCRbeta chains were subjected to immunosequencing. The authors' pipeline ran thus. TCRs in the repertoires were matched against a reference library of SARS-CoV-2-specific TCRs that had been generated with the MIRA antigen-specificity platform. Breadth was defined as the fraction of unique TCRs that were SARS-CoV-2-associated. Depth was defined as the fraction of total T cells that were SARS-CoV-2-associated. Each spike-specific TCR was assigned to its reactive spike region and to a CD4 or CD8 class using the MIRA data. Log10-transformed breadth and depth values were compared by one-way ANOVA with Sidak's multiple comparisons tests. As stored in TCRdb, this immuneACCESS dataset retains in-frame rearrangements with V and J assigned. A fraction of the clones does not appear; measured against another copy, unresolved V genes explain less than half of the discrepancy, and the remainder lacks a known reason. V and J calls and clone size are copied from that table; D and trimming were computed from the DNA. In all, the sample holds about 100,000 clones, and around 90% of those were seen once. Roughly 1.8% of the sample goes to the ten largest clones.

The rearranged chain carries TRBV4-3 and TRBJ1-1; the D segment cannot be called with confidence. Sequencing used peripheral blood, obtained on day 0 of AZD1222 vaccination. The TCR sequence derives from an adult in good health. The CDR3 region: CASSQEASFIGTEAFF. The bases are TGCGCCAGCAGCCAAGAAGCGAGCTTCATAGGGACTGAAGCTTTCTTT.